A single sample is the source of the 5 T cell receptor beta chains below, sequenced in a study of monozygotic twins with inflammatory bowel disease (dated by TCRdb to between 2018 and 2021). Libraries came from 5' RACE. Sequenced using an Illumina HiSeq 2500. Each entry corresponds to one CDR3 protein sequence from reads that TCRdb reprocessed, and DNA is not given. The table for this sample records approximately 330,000 distinct CDR3 sequences. The ten largest account for under 2.5% of the sample. Sequencing used blood. All receptors come from a human donor with ulcerative colitis or Crohn's disease, or a healthy co-twin of an affected twin (not recorded which).

This chain links TRBV20-1 with TRBJ1-1. From germline, CDR1 is DFQATT and CDR2 SNEGSKA (reference sequence). CDR3 length equals 14 residues. The CDR3 sequence: CSARVPAAYTEAFF.

The V gene is TRBV5-1, the J gene TRBJ2-7; as DNA is missing, the TRBD1 call by TCRdb cannot be tested. This CDR3 is 14 amino acids long. The germline gives CDR1 SGHRS, CDR2 YFSETQ. This CDR3 is CASSLDHPPYEQYF. The full variable domain, completed using reference TRBV5-1 and TRBJ2-7, is KAGVTQTPRYLIKTRGQQVTLSCSPISGHRSVSWYQQTPGQGLQFLFEYFSETQRNKGNFPGRFSGRQFSNSRSEMNVSTLELGDSALYLCASSLDHPPYEQYFGPGTRLTVT.

The chain uses TRBV29-1 and TRBJ2-1; TCRdb calls TRBD2, which cannot be checked without DNA. Germline CDR1 is SQVTM and CDR2 is ANQGSEA. The CDR3 extends over 12 amino acids. Here the CDR3 reads CSVRGPTIGPFF.

V and J are TRBV19 and TRBJ1-4; TCRdb proposes TRBD1, but this gene call is untestable without DNA. The CDR3 covers 15 residues. Germline V gene lookup returns CDR1 LNHDA and CDR2 SQIVND (reference sequence). The CDR3 here is CASSRTDRGGEKLFF. The full variable domain, its missing parts supplied by reference TRBV19 and TRBJ1-4, is DGGITQSPKYLFRKEGQNVTLSCEQNLNHDAMYWYRQDPGQGLRLIYYSQIVNDFQKGDIAEGYSVSREKKESFPLTVTSAQKNPTAFYLCASSRTDRGGEKLFFGSGTQLSVL.

V is TRBV5-1 and J is TRBJ2-7; TCRdb reports TRBD1, a call that lacks DNA to check it against. CDR3 size: 13 residues. Germline lookup yields CDR1 SGHRS and CDR2 YFSETQ. The CDR3: CASSDGHPYEQYF.